This T cell receptor (beta chain) is from a study of a mutant IDH1 vaccine in newly diagnosed glioma. TCRdb keeps only in-frame clones here, not all; method: immunoSEQ multiplex PCR. The repertoire holds 50,000 to 70,000 clones, with about 81% as singletons. In the case of this clone: Its antigen is as yet unknown.

Specified time point: week 23, last vaccination. Alongside topical imiquimod, each dose of vaccine comprised 300 ug of mutant IDH1 20-mer peptide. The germline V gene encodes CDR1 SGHTS and CDR2 YDEGEE. The CDR3 covers 16 residues. J gave up 1 base and V 0 bases, and 2 bases lay outside the gene matches. This specimen was PBMCs, taken from a glioma patient whose treatment included an IDH1 peptide vaccine. The receptor comes from a woman between 40 and 55 years old with glioma. Some clones in this sample may be carry-over from other donors' samples. The chain joins TRBV5-8 to TRBJ2-5; 11 positions agree with TRBD2. The DNA of the CDR3 is TGTGCCAGCAGCTTGGGTAGCGGGGGGGCCCAAGAGACCCAGTACTTC. Translation gives CASSLGSGGAQETQYF. Looking up the rest from reference TRBV5-8 and TRBJ2-5 gives the full variable domain: EAGVTQSPTHLIKTRGQQATLRCSPISGHTSVYWYQQALGLGLQFLLWYDEGEERNRGNFPPRFSGRQFPNYSSELNVNALELEDSALYLCASSLGSGGAQETQYFGPGTRLLVL.